The clone carrying this TCR beta chain was counted many times. The antigen remains undetermined. The sample belongs to a study of identical twins. Regarding the study as a whole: While abundant cord blood beta clonotypes carried fewer insertions, memory repertoires showed no such pattern.

Germline assignment: CDR1 SGHDN and CDR2 FVKESK. The CDR3 contains 11 residues. TCRdb analysed the 5' RACE reads with MiXCR anew, one entry per CDR3 protein. Here the sample spans around 490,000 distinct CDR3 sequences, 14% being singletons. These data were likewise used in another study, on yellow fever vaccine responses in identical twins.

The chain has TRBV14 and TRBJ2-7; D not resolved. The DNA end is a closer match to TRBJ2-3, so the J assignment may be wrong. The sequenced sample consisted of CD4+ T cells sorted from blood. The source is a woman between 18 and 29 years old in good health. The CDR3, as DNA: TGTGCCAGCAGCCAAGTCAGCGAGCAGTATTTT. Protein product: CASSQVSEQYF.